These T cell receptor beta chains were read from a single sample in a study of CD8 T cells in Susac syndrome. In TCRdb, the immunoSEQ multiplex PCR reads were re-called with MiXCR into one record per CDR3 protein. The table shows approximately 210,000 distinct CDR3 sequences, with 94% occurring only once. Material for sequencing was CD4+ T cells from PBMCs. These receptors were taken from a human donor with Susac syndrome. CDR3s include the opening cysteine and the closing phenylalanine or tryptophan. The order of the fields is V gene, J gene, CDR3 protein.

TRBV20-1	TRBJ2-3	CSARKSDYTDTQYF
TRBV12-3/TRBV12-4	TRBJ1-5	CASSLGHPNQPQHF
TRBV15	TRBJ1-6	CATSQSPVNSPLHF
TRBV6-2/TRBV6-3	TRBJ2-7	CASSYPSGQYF
TRBV5-1	TRBJ2-1	CASSFEGARLSGQFF
TRBV20-1	TRBJ2-3	CSAPKSSSTDTQYF
TRBV29-1	TRBJ2-7	CSVAGGPSEQYF
TRBV5-4	TRBJ2-5	CASSLAPAGETQYF
TRBV5-1	TRBJ1-6	CASSLDLSFLNSPLHF
TRBV7-2	TRBJ1-3	CASSASYPGNTIYF
TRBV29-1	TRBJ2-5	CSARRALETQYF
TRBV4-3	TRBJ2-5	CASSHKVGDGRDYQETQYF
TRBV4-2	TRBJ1-5	CASSQTPGTGNNQPQHF
TRBV20-1	TRBJ2-7	CSARDLLRTYEQYF
TRBV5-1	TRBJ2-2	CASKGDTGELFF
TRBV12-3/TRBV12-4	TRBJ2-7	CASSYFGQVKDEQYF
TRBV19	TRBJ2-3	CASTPRRSPTDTQYF
TRBV6-5	TRBJ2-3	CASSHRQVTDTQYF
TRBV30	TRBJ2-3	CAWSLSGTATDTQYF
TRBV20-1	TRBJ2-3	CSAPGQEITDTQYF
TRBV14	TRBJ2-3	CASSTDRGRDTQYF
TRBV5-1	TRBJ2-2	CASSVRNPRTGPPGELFF
TRBV20-1	TRBJ1-5	CSARRTGVEQPQHF
TRBV2	TRBJ2-1	CASSDWTGVLPNEQFF
TRBV9	TRBJ2-1	CSSGRGPSYNEQFF
TRBV29-1	TRBJ2-3	CSVGTSGGTDTQYF
TRBV9	TRBJ2-5	CASSVVKGDQETQYF
TRBV10-3	TRBJ2-2	CAISDLGGELFF
TRBV6-2/TRBV6-3	TRBJ2-3	CASSSTSGPTDTQYF
TRBV30	TRBJ1-6	CAYPGDSSNSPLHF
TRBV6-2/TRBV6-3	TRBJ2-5	CASSTHWEETQYF
TRBV5-1	TRBJ2-3	CASSFLPGDGGTDTQYF
TRBV7-2	TRBJ2-7	CASSRGQLFNEQYF
TRBV19	TRBJ1-2	CASSTTGEANYGYTF
TRBV7-6	TRBJ2-1	CASSLEGGQGAQDEQFF
TRBV3-1	TRBJ2-5	CASSPWGTRKETQYF
TRBV6-5	TRBJ1-6	CASSYVGRPYPLHF
TRBV19	TRBJ1-6	CASSPPGTQPLHF